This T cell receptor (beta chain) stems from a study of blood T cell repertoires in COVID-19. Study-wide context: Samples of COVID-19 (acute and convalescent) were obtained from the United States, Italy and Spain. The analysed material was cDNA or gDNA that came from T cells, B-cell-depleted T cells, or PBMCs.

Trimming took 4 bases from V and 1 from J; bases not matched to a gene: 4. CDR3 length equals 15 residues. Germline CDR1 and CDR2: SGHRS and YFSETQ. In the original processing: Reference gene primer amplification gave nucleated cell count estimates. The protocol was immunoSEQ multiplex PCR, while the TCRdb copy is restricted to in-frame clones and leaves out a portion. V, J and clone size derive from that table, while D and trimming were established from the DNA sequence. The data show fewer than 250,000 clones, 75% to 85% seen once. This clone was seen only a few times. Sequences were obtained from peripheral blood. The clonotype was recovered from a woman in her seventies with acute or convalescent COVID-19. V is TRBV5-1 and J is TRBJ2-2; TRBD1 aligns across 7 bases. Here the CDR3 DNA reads TGCGCCAGCAGCCGTGGACAGGAGAACACCGGGGAGCTGTTTTTT. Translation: CASSRGQENTGELFF.